Below, 32 T cell receptor beta chains from the same sample are listed, as sequenced in a study of blood T cells in healthy people across ages. Using a J-beta primer mix together with a sample-barcoded 5' primer, a second PCR was run for roughly 6 to 11 cycles. TCRdb re-analysed the 5' RACE reads in MiXCR, keeping a single row per CDR3 protein. The data hold 980,000 or so distinct CDR3 sequences, with under 50% observed a single time. Source material: blood. The receptors were gathered from a man between 25 and 39 years old in good health.

The chain recombines TRBV6-6 with TRBJ2-5, with D perhaps TRBD2 (6 bases). The DNA end is a closer match to TRBJ2-7, so the J assignment may be wrong. The CDR3 length is 17 residues. Germline V gene data show CDR1 as MNHNY and CDR2 as SVGAGI (reference sequence). CDR3 DNA sequence: TGTGCCAGCAGTTACCCCGAGGGGACTGCGAATCCCTACGAGCAGTACTTC. Amino acid sequence: CASSYPEGTANPYEQYF.

This chain connects TRBV11-2 to TRBJ2-1; D gene ambiguous. Germline lookup yields CDR1 SGHAT and CDR2 FQNNGV. V was cut by 4 bases and J by 8 bases, with 15 bases left in between. The CDR3 extends over 14 amino acids. The CDR3 loop reads CASSWGSTGDEQFF. The CDR3 DNA reads TGTGCCAGCAGCTGGGGTAGCACCGGAGATGAGCAGTTCTTC.

Only a few counts were recorded for this clonotype. The gene calls are TRBV12-3 or TRBV12-4 and TRBJ2-7; a possible D gene is TRBD1 (6 bases). Trimming left V 7 bases short and J 5 bases short, with 9 bases between. The CDR3 has 11 amino acids. The CDR3 DNA follows: TGTGCCAGCAACTCAGGGGACGAGCAGTACTTC. Amino acid sequence: CASNSGDEQYF.

This clonotype was picked up a small number of times. The chain recombines TRBV12-3 or TRBV12-4 with TRBJ2-3; no reliable D call. V was shortened by 3 bases and J by 2 bases, with 9 bases between the two germline ends. The CDR3 covers 14 residues. The CDR3 is CASSFAPVTDTQYF. CDR3 nucleotide sequence: TGTGCCAGCAGTTTCGCCCCGGTCACAGATACGCAGTATTTT.

This clonotype appeared a few times. This chain links TRBV9 with TRBJ2-5; the D call may be TRBD1 or TRBD2 (5 bases each). This CDR3 contains 14 residues. V was clipped by 3 bases and J by 3 bases, with 12 bases between them. CDR1 SGDLS and CDR2 YYNGEE come from the germline V gene. The CDR3 protein is CASSAGTREETQYF. The CDR3 bases are TGTGCCAGCAGCGCCGGGACGCGAGAAGAGACCCAGTACTTC.

This clonotype came up once. The junction departs from germline at one end; a sequencing error may be responsible. This chain links TRBV4-1 with TRBJ2-1, with 7 positions matching TRBD1. The CDR3 sequence is 15 residues long. Germline CDR1 reads MGHRA; CDR2 reads YSYEKL. CDR3: CASSLTGSSYNGQFF. CDR3 DNA: TGCGCCAGCAGCCTGACAGGGAGCTCCTACAATGGGCAGTTCTTC.

The rearrangement joins TRBV27 to TRBJ2-1; TRBD2 matches at 12 bases. CDR3 length equals 16 residues. J lost 6 bases, V lost 5 bases, and 8 bases had no gene match. Germline assignment: CDR1 MNHEY and CDR2 SMNVEV (reference sequence). Written as DNA, the CDR3 is TGTGCCAGCAGTGCGTCCGGGACTAGCGGGTCCAATGAGCAGTTCTTC. Translated: CASSASGTSGSNEQFF.

As for this clonotype: One end of the junction does not line up with germline, which may come from a read error. The chain couples TRBV27 to TRBJ2-7; 8 bases are shared with TRBD2. From germline, CDR1 is MNHEY and CDR2 SMNVEV (reference sequence). The CDR3 spans 15 residues. CDR3: CASSIWERGNQEQYF. CDR3 nucleotides: TGCGCCAGCTCAATCTGGGAGCGGGGGAACCAGGAGCAGTACTTC.

The chain's CDR3 is CASSPFRADQETQYF. CDR3 DNA sequence: TGTGCCAGCAGCCCCTTCAGGGCCGACCAAGAGACCCAGTACTTC. The rearrangement uses TRBV9 and TRBJ2-5, with D possibly being TRBD1 (5 bases). V dropped 4 bases and J dropped 0 bases, with 13 bases sitting between them. The CDR3 has 15 amino acids. Per germline, CDR1 SGDLS and CDR2 YYNGEE.

This clonotype was picked up one time. The V and J genes are TRBV2 and TRBJ2-5, with D perhaps TRBD2 (6 bases). The assigned J gene may be wrong: the sequence end matches TRBJ2-7 better. Germline-derived CDR1 and CDR2 are SNHLY and FYNNEI. CDR3 length: 13 residues. The CDR3 nucleotides are TGTGCCAGCAGCACGGAGGGTTACAACGAGCAGTACTTC. Residues: CASSTEGYNEQYF.

The chain joins TRBV6-1 to TRBJ2-6; D perhaps matches TRBD2 (5 bases). This CDR3 region has 18 residues. Germline V gives CDR1 MNHNS, CDR2 SASEGT. Trimming shortened V by 6 bases and J by 1 base, and 19 bases separated the two germline ends. The DNA of the CDR3 is TGTGCCAGCAGGCCTTTTGAGGGCGGCCTATCTGGGGCCAACGTCCTGACTTTC. Amino acid sequence: CASRPFEGGLSGANVLTF.

This clonotype was observed a single time. The chain combines TRBV6-5 with TRBJ2-7, with a tentative D call TRBD1 (6 bases). This CDR3 comprises 15 residues. The V end lost 5 bases, the J end lost 3 bases, and 17 bases lay between the germline ends. Per germline, CDR1 MNHEY and CDR2 SVGAGI. CDR3 sequence reads: CASSLRERGSYEQYF. The DNA of the CDR3 is TGTGCCAGCAGTCTCAGGGAGAGGGGGAGCTACGAGCAGTACTTC.

As concerns this clonotype: A read error is possible here, since a much larger clone lies one base away. The chain joins TRBV4-1 to TRBJ2-7, with 7 bases that match TRBD1. The CDR3 loop spans 13 amino acids. Germline V CDR1 and CDR2: MGHRA, YSYEKL. CDR3: CACSKTGTYEQYF. The CDR3 DNA reads as TGCGCCTGCAGCAAGACAGGGACCTACGAGCAGTACTTC.

The chain is built from TRBV12-3 or TRBV12-4 and TRBJ2-5; TRBD2 aligns across 13 bases. This CDR3 contains 17 residues. V trimming: 7 bases; J trimming: 3 bases; junction bases outside the gene matches: 11. DNA of the CDR3: TGTGCCAGCACTACCCAGGTCGGACTAGCGGGGGAAGAGACCCAGTACTTC. It codes for CASTTQVGLAGEETQYF.

The chain links TRBV5-1 to TRBJ2-1, with 8 bases matching TRBD2. Germline V gene data show CDR1 as SGHRS and CDR2 as YFSETQ. This CDR3 region has 20 residues. The ends lost 0 bases at V and 0 bases at J; junction bases unmatched: 14. The CDR3 here is CASSLEGLTGGLGSYNEQFF. The CDR3 coding sequence is TGCGCCAGCAGCTTGGAGGGACTAACGGGAGGGTTAGGCTCCTACAATGAGCAGTTCTTC.

This clonotype was seen many times. The CDR3 protein is CSARSSYEQYF. The CDR3 DNA reads TGCAGCGCTCGGAGTTCCTACGAGCAGTACTTC. The chain combines TRBV29-1 with TRBJ2-7; D is undetermined. The CDR3 is 11 amino acids. The germline CDR1 and CDR2 sequences are SQVTM and ANQGSEA. Trimming removed 7 bases at V and 1 base at J, with 8 bases between.

The J gene is TRBJ2-7, the V gene TRBV6-6; unclear D gene. The CDR3 has 14 residues. The germline gives CDR1 MNHNY, CDR2 SVGAGI (reference sequence). V was shortened by 6 bases and J by 3 bases, with 15 bases between the two germline ends. The CDR3 region is CASSHPAQDYEQYF. The CDR3 bases are TGTGCCAGCAGCCACCCCGCGCAGGACTACGAGCAGTACTTC.

This clonotype showed up just a few times. The chain has TRBV7-2 and TRBJ2-1; no reliable D call. Between the trimmed V and J ends, which lost 1 base and 2 bases, there was a span of 6 bases. Germline CDR1 is SGHTA and CDR2 is FQGNSA. The CDR3 sequence is 14 residues long. Here the CDR3 DNA reads TGTGCCAGCAGCTTAGGCCCTGCCTACAATGAGCAGTTCTTC. Translated, it gives CASSLGPAYNEQFF. Using reference TRBV7-2 and TRBJ2-1 for the parts outside the CDR3, the full variable domain is GAGVSQSPSNKVTEKGKDVELRCDPISGHTALYWYRQSLGQGLEFLIYFQGNSAPDKSGLPSDRFSAERTGGSVSTLTIQRTQQEDSAVYLCASSLGPAYNEQFFGPGTRLTVL.

The sample holds a few counts of this clonotype. This rearrangement joins TRBV28 to TRBJ2-3, with D possibly matching TRBD1 (6 bases). Trimming took 5 bases from V and 4 from J, leaving 13 bases between them. Germline V CDR1 and CDR2: MDHEN, SYDVKM. CDR3 length: 14 residues. CDR3 coding DNA: TGTGCCAGCAGTCCCATCAGGGGACCAGATACGCAGTATTTT. Amino acids: CASSPIRGPDTQYF.

J is TRBJ2-4 and V is TRBV4-3; D gene uncertain. The J call may be incorrect, as the DNA end agrees better with TRBJ2-5. Germline V gene data show CDR1 as LGHNA and CDR2 as YSLEER. The CDR3 extends over 13 amino acids. CDR3 DNA sequence: TGCGCCAGCAGCCAAGTTACGCAAGAGACCCAGTACTTC. Its translation is CASSQVTQETQYF.

This clonotype was observed a handful of times. The rearrangement joins TRBV7-9 to TRBJ2-4, with D unclear. Germline V gene sequence: CDR1 SEHNR, CDR2 FQNEAQ (reference sequence). The CDR3 sequence is 12 residues long. V lost 5 bases to trimming and J lost 5 bases, with 7 bases between them. The CDR3 spells CASSLPQNIQYF. Written as DNA, the CDR3 is TGTGCCAGCAGCCTCCCTCAAAACATTCAGTACTTC.

CDR3 residues: CASSPGVADTGELFF. The CDR3, as DNA: TGTGCCAGCAGCCCCGGGGTGGCGGACACCGGGGAGCTGTTTTTT. The rearrangement uses TRBV11-2 and TRBJ2-2; TRBD2 might be the D (5 bases). With 5 bases removed from V and 3 bases from J, the gap between germline ends came to 13 bases. Looked up from germline, CDR1 is SGHAT and CDR2 is FQNNGV. The CDR3 is made up of 15 amino acids.

For this clonotype: One end of the junction is discordant with germline, which a read error may explain. The chain recombines TRBV7-7 with TRBJ2-7; D uncertain. Near its end, the DNA agrees better with TRBJ2-5, so the J call may be wrong. Germline CDR1 SSHAT, CDR2 FNYEAQ (reference sequence). This CDR3 comprises 16 residues. CDR3 region: CASSLFLGSTQGTQYF. CDR3 bases: TGTGCTAGCAGCTTATTTTTAGGGTCCACCCAAGGGACCCAGTACTTC.

This clonotype was counted a single time. CDR3: CSATGTVLGYTF. In DNA, the CDR3 is TGCAGTGCTACCGGGACAGTCTTAGGCTACACCTTC. This sequence joins TRBV20-1 and TRBJ1-2, with 7 bases matching TRBD1. The CDR3 has 12 amino acids. CDR1 and CDR2 from the germline V gene are DFQATT and SNEGSKA (reference sequence). Germline trimming cut 4 bases from V and 8 bases from J; bases unmatched to any gene: 7.

A single count supports this clonotype. The CDR3: CASSGEGREFTDTQYF. CDR3 bases: TGTGCCAGCAGCGGCGAGGGCCGAGAGTTCACAGATACGCAGTATTTT. The chain uses TRBV7-9 and TRBJ2-3, with a weak D call TRBD2 (5 bases). V lost 5 bases and J lost 2, with 17 bases in between. CDR1 is SEHNR, CDR2 FQNEAQ, per germline (reference sequence). This CDR3 region has 16 residues.

The chain is built from TRBV27 and TRBJ2-4; no clear D. Per germline, CDR1 MNHEY and CDR2 SMNVEV (reference sequence). Trimming pared 8 bases from V and 3 bases from J, leaving 14 bases between. There are 14 residues in the CDR3. The CDR3 loop reads CASRLGLDKNIQYF. CDR3 sequence (DNA): TGTGCCAGCCGCCTCGGGTTGGACAAAAACATTCAGTACTTC.

The chain couples TRBV6-5 to TRBJ2-7; no definite D call. Germline values: CDR1 MNHEY, CDR2 SVGAGI. Trimming stripped 0 bases from V and 3 bases from J, with 9 bases between. The CDR3 covers 14 residues. CDR3 region: CASSYSGSFYEQYF. The CDR3 DNA sequence: TGTGCCAGCAGTTACTCTGGCAGCTTCTACGAGCAGTACTTC.

The chain carries TRBV6-2 or TRBV6-3 and TRBJ1-5, with no clear D. The CDR3 sequence is 14 residues long. CDR1 and CDR2 from the germline V gene are MNHEY and SVGEGT. Trimming shortened V by 2 bases and J by 6 bases, and 11 bases separated the two germline ends. The CDR3 DNA reads TGTGCCAGCAGTTACGGGCGGGCCAGTCAGCCCCAGCATTTT. Its translation is CASSYGRASQPQHF.

The chain joins TRBV30 to TRBJ1-6, with TRBD1 identical over 7 bases. The trim removed 5 bases at V and 5 bases at J, leaving 3 bases unmatched. CDR1 is GTSNPN, CDR2 SVGIG, per germline (reference sequence). The CDR3 consists of 13 residues. CDR3 sequence: CAWAGQNNSPLHF. CDR3 DNA: TGTGCCTGGGCGGGACAGAATAATTCACCCCTCCACTTT.

This chain connects TRBV28 to TRBJ2-7; perhaps TRBD2 as D (5 bases). Germline CDR1 reads MDHEN; CDR2 reads SYDVKM. V dropped 3 bases and J dropped 5 bases, with 23 bases sitting between them. The CDR3 sequence is 17 residues long. CDR3 DNA: TGTGCCAGCAGTTTGCGGGCAAATATTAATGGGTTCCACGAGCAGTACTTC. Its protein is CASSLRANINGFHEQYF.

This clonotype was observed a handful of times. The chain carries TRBV6-2 or TRBV6-3 and TRBJ2-4, with 9 bases identical to TRBD1. Near its end, the DNA agrees better with TRBJ2-7, so the J call may be wrong. CDR3 length: 15 residues. Per germline, CDR1 MNHEY and CDR2 SVGEGT. This CDR3 is CASIDHGTGYHEQYF. CDR3 coding DNA: TGTGCCAGCATCGACCACGGGACAGGGTACCACGAGCAGTACTTC.

This rearrangement joins TRBV28 to TRBJ2-1; 8 bases agree with TRBD1. Germline CDR1 MDHEN, CDR2 SYDVKM. V was clipped by 1 base and J by 8 bases; unmatched bases: 4. The CDR3 length is 14 residues. The CDR3 DNA follows: TGTGCCAGCAGTTTATTCCAGGGGGCCTATGAGCAGTTCTTC. Its protein product is CASSLFQGAYEQFF.